Sequencing of this TCR beta chain was carried out in a study of vaccination and CD4 T cells after COVID-19. Study results and limitations: The great majority, 304 of 307 vaccine-specific clones, proved spike mono-reactive in convalescent patients.

Germline CDR1 and CDR2: SGHTA and FQGNSA. This CDR3 is 20 amino acids long. The V and J ends lost 1 base and 0 bases, in that order; junction bases with no gene match: 13. Treatment specified: approximately nine-day PBMC culture with coronavirus spike peptide pools or control peptides (ViraFEST assay). The collection of CD4+ T cells from the unexposed donor took place before the COVID-19 pandemic (2011-2018). As cell numbers allowed, unexposed-donor CD4+ T cells faced SARS-CoV-2 S/N and four cold-coronavirus spikes. At the Johns Hopkins FTIC core, DNA taken from cultured CD4+ T cells was sequenced by way of the Oncomine TCR Beta short-read assay. TCRdb redid the calling of the PCR reads with MiXCR, one entry per CDR3 protein. The sample lists 6,700 or so distinct CDR3 sequences, more than 45% occurring once. With respect to this clonotype: Its antigen remains unidentified.

What was sequenced was CD4+ T cells from blood, cultured in vitro. The rearrangement uses TRBV7-2 and TRBJ2-1, with 9 bases aligning to TRBD2. The TCR was taken from a human donor in good health. Here the CDR3 reads CASSLGRSAGGPSSYNEQFF. The CDR3 DNA sequence: TGTGCCAGCAGCTTAGGACGCTCAGCGGGGGGACCTAGCTCCTACAATGAGCAGTTCTTC.